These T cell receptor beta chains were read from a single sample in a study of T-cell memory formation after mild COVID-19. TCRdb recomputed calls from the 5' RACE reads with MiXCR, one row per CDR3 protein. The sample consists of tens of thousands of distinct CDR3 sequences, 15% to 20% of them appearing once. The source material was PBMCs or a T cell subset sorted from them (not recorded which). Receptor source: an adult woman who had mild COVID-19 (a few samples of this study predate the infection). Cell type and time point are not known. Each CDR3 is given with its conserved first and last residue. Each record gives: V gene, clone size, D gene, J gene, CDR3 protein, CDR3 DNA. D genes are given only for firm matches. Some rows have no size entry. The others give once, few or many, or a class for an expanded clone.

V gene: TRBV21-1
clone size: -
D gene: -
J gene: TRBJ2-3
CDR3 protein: CASSKMASGGHTSTDTQYF
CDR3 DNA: TGTGCCAGCAGCAAAATGGCTAGCGGGGGGCATACTAGCACAGATACGCAGTATTTT

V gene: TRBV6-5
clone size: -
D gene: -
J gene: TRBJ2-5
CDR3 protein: CASSSDSPASETQYF
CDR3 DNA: TGTGCCAGCAGTTCGGACAGCCCGGCGTCGGAGACCCAGTACTTC

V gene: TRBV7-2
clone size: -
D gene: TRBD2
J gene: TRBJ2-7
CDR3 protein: CASSRDYSNPSYEQYF
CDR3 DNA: TGTGCCAGCAGCCGGGACTATTCGAACCCATCCTACGAGCAGTACTTC

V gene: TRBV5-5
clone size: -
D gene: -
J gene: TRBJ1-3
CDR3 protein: CASSYSDLAGNTIYF
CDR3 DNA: TGTGCCAGCAGCTACTCGGACTTAGCTGGAAACACCATATATTTT

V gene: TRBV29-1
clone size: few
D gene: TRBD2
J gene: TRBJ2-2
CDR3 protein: CSVVGLADPKDTGELFF
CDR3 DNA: TGCAGCGTCGTGGGGCTAGCGGACCCCAAGGACACCGGGGAGCTGTTTTTT

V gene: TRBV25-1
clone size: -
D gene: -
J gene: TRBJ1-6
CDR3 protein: CASSGPGISPLHF
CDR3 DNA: TGTGCCAGCAGTGGGCCGGGAATTTCACCCCTCCACTTT

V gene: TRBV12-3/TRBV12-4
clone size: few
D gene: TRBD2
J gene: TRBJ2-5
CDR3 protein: CASSLELAGRETQYF
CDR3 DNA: TGTGCCAGCAGTTTAGAACTAGCGGGGAGAGAGACCCAGTACTTC

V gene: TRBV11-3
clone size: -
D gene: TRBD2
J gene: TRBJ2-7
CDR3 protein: CASSAYGTSDEQYF
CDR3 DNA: TGTGCCAGCAGCGCCTACGGGACTAGTGACGAGCAGTACTTC

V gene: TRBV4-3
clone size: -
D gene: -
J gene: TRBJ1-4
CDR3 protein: CASSQDRGGPTNEKLFF
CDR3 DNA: TGCGCCAGCAGCCAAGATAGAGGAGGGCCAACTAATGAAAAACTGTTTTTT

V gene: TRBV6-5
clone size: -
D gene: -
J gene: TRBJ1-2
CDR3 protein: CASSFSGGRGYTF
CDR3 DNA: TGTGCCAGCAGTTTCAGCGGTGGTCGTGGCTACACCTTC

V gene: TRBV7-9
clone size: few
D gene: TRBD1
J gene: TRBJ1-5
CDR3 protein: CASSFPGTGQQPQHF
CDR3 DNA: TGTGCCAGCAGCTTCCCCGGGACAGGGCAACAGCCCCAGCATTTT

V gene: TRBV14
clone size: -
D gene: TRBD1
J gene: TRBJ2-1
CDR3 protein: CASSLHPGQGNEQFF
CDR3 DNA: TGTGCCAGCAGCCTTCATCCGGGACAGGGCAATGAGCAGTTCTTC

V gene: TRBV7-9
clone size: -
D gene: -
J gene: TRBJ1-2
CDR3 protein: CASSLDGEPDGYTF
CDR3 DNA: TGTGCCAGCAGCTTAGACGGGGAGCCAGATGGCTACACCTTC

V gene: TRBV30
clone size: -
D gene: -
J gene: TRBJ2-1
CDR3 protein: CAWSLGGSYEQFF
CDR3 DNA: TGTGCCTGGAGTCTCGGGGGTAGCTATGAGCAGTTCTTC

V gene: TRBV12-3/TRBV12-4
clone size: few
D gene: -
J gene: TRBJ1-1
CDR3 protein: CASSLREGRTEAFF
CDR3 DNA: TGTGCCAGCAGTTTGAGGGAAGGGCGGACTGAAGCTTTCTTT

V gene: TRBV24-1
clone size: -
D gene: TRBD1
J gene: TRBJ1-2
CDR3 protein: CATSDLHRGAKRMNYGYTF
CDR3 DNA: TGTGCCACCAGTGATTTGCACAGGGGGGCAAAAAGAATGAACTATGGCTACACCTTC

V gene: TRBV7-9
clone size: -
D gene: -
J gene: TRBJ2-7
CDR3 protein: CASSAQNHEQYF
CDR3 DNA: TGTGCCAGCAGCGCGCAGAACCACGAGCAGTACTTC

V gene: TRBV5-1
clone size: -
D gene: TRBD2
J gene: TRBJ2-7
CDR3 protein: CASKGLAGGKPYEQYF
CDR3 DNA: TGCGCCAGCAAGGGACTAGCGGGGGGGAAGCCCTACGAGCAGTACTTC

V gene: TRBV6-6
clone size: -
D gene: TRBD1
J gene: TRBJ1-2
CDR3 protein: CASRWTGGSGYTF
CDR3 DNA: TGTGCCAGCAGGTGGACAGGGGGCTCTGGCTACACCTTC

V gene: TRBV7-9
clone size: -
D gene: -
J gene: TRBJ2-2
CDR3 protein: CASSRENTGELFF
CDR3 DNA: TGTGCCAGCAGCCGGGAGAACACCGGGGAGCTGTTTTTT

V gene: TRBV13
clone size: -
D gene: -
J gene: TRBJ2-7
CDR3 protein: CASSTGERPYEQYF
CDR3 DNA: TGTGCCAGCAGTACGGGGGAACGACCCTACGAGCAGTACTTC

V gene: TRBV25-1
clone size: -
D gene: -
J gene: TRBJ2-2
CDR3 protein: CASRTATNTGELFF
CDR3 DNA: TGTGCCAGCAGAACGGCCACGAACACCGGGGAGCTGTTTTTT

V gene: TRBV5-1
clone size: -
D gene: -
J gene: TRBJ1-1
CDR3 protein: CASSLRPENTEAFF
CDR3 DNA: TGCGCCAGCAGCCTCCGGCCCGAGAACACTGAAGCTTTCTTT

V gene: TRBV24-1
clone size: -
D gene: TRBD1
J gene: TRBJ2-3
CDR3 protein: CATSDLTPGQWTDTQYF
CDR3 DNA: TGTGCCACCAGTGACTTAACACCGGGACAGTGGACAGATACGCAGTATTTT

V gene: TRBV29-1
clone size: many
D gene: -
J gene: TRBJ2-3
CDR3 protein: CSVSLYRTDTQYF
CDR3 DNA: TGCAGCGTATCCCTTTACAGGACAGATACGCAGTATTTT

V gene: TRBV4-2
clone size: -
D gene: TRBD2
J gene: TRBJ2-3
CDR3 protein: CASSQDPPGRAGVTDTQYF
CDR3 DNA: TGTGCCAGCAGCCAAGATCCCCCCGGTAGAGCGGGGGTCACAGATACGCAGTATTTT

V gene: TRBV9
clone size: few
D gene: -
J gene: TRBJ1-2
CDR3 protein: CASSVAPPDASYGYTF
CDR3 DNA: TGTGCCAGCAGCGTAGCACCGCCCGACGCCAGTTATGGCTACACCTTC

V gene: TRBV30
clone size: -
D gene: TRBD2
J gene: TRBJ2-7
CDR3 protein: CAWRGGPGFGEQYF
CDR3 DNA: TGTGCCTGGAGGGGAGGGCCAGGCTTTGGCGAGCAGTACTTC

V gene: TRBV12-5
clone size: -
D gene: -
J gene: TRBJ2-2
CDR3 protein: CASGLATVTLNTGELFF
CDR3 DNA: TGTGCTAGTGGTTTGGCGACAGTCACACTCAACACCGGGGAGCTGTTTTTT

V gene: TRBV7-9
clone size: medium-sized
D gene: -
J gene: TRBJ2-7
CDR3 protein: CASSFDGTYEQYF
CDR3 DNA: TGTGCCAGCAGCTTCGACGGAACCTACGAGCAGTACTTC

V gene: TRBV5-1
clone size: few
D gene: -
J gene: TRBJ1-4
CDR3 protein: CASSPEGSELFF
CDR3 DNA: TGCGCCAGCAGCCCGGAGGGGTCGGAACTGTTTTTT

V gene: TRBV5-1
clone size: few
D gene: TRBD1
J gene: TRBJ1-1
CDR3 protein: CASSLTGVGTEAFF
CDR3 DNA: TGCGCCAGCAGCTTAACAGGGGTTGGAACTGAAGCTTTCTTT

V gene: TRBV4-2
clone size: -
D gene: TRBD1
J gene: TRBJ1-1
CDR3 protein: CASSQEEGALNTEAFF
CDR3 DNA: TGTGCCAGCAGCCAAGAGGAGGGGGCCTTGAACACTGAAGCTTTCTTT

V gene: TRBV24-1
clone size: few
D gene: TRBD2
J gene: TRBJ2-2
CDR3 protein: CATSDLRTSGRTGELFF
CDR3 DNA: TGTGCCACCAGTGACCTCAGGACTAGCGGGAGGACCGGGGAGCTGTTTTTT

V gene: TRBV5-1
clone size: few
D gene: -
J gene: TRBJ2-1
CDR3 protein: CASSPGVAGVNEQFF
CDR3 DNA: TGCGCCAGCAGCCCCGGGGTGGCCGGGGTCAATGAGCAGTTCTTC

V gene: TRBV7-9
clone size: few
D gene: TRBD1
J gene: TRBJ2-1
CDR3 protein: CASRSDRGRFGEQFF
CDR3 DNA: TGTGCCAGCAGGAGCGACAGGGGAAGATTCGGTGAGCAGTTCTTC